One and the same sample provided the 4 T cell receptor beta chains below, sequenced in a study of Graves' ophthalmopathy and Graves' hyperthyroidism. RNA transcripts yielded amplified TCR beta CDR3 regions. An opening RT-PCR round employed HTBI primers and preceded a second-round multiplex PCR. TCRdb re-called the multiplex PCR reads through MiXCR, storing one row per CDR3 protein. The sample yields 400,000 to 450,000 distinct CDR3 sequences, 20% to 25% seen once. The sequenced sample was peripheral blood. The receptors originated from a woman aged 18-30 years with stable Graves' hyperthyroidism.

This clonotype was counted at least ten times. The rearrangement links TRBV28 to TRBJ1-1; D remains unclear. The CDR3 extends over 11 amino acids. The germline V and J ends were trimmed by 8 bases and 5 bases, with 9 bases remaining between them. In germline, CDR1 is MDHEN, CDR2 SYDVKM. The CDR3 sequence: CASGSRTEAFF. CDR3 DNA: TGTGCCAGCGGTAGCAGAACTGAAGCTTTCTTT.

This clonotype was picked up many times. This chain links TRBV5-1 with TRBJ2-7; 7 bases map to TRBD1. The CDR3 loop spans 14 amino acids. After removal of 1 base from V and 5 bases from J, the junction contained 6 bases not matched to a gene. Germline CDR1 and CDR2: SGHRS and YFSETQ. The CDR3 DNA is TGCGCCAGCAGCTTGACAGGGGTGGGGCACGAGCAGTACTTC. Amino acids: CASSLTGVGHEQYF.

In its sample, this clonotype was seen many times. The chain employs TRBV2 and TRBJ1-1; possibly TRBD1 for D (6 bases). This CDR3 spans 17 amino acids. Germline CDR1 is SNHLY and CDR2 is FYNNEI. V lost 6 bases to trimming and J lost 2 bases, with 22 bases between them. CDR3 sequence reads: CASRRGAGTTKNTEAFF. CDR3 bases: TGTGCCAGCAGGAGGGGGGCCGGGACAACCAAAAACACTGAAGCTTTCTTT. Together with reference TRBV2 and TRBJ1-1, the CDR3 gives the full variable domain: EPEVTQTPSHQVTQMGQEVILRCVPISNHLYFYWYRQILGQKVEFLVSFYNNEISEKSEIFDDQFSVERPDGSNFTLKIRSTKLEDSAMYFCASRRGAGTTKNTEAFFGQGTRLTVV.

This clonotype was observed at least ten times. The chain couples TRBV7-3 to TRBJ2-2; 7 bases are shared with TRBD1. This CDR3 comprises 15 residues. CDR1 is SGHTA, CDR2 FQGTGA, per germline. Germline trimming cut 5 bases from V and 3 bases from J; bases unmatched to any gene: 6. In DNA, the CDR3 is TGTGCCAGCAGCCAAAGACAGGGAGACACCGGGGAGCTGTTTTTT. Protein: CASSQRQGDTGELFF.